The rows below give T cell receptor beta chains drawn from one sample of a study of cytomegalovirus exposure and HLA in healthy donors. The method was immunoSEQ multiplex PCR; TCRdb's version includes in-frame clones alone and lacks a portion of them. The sample carries tens of thousands of clones, under 85% recorded once. The sequencing sample was made of PBMCs. These receptors all come from a woman younger than 45 in good health and CMV-seronegative. Each CDR3 is given with its conserved first and last residue.

cdr3_length: 13
v_call: TRBV7-9
j_call: TRBJ1-1
cdr3_aa: CASSSDRDRGAFF

cdr3_length: 15
v_call: TRBV5-1
j_call: TRBJ1-5
cdr3_aa: CASSKGTGAYQPQHF

cdr3_length: 13
v_call: TRBV11-2
j_call: TRBJ1-4
cdr3_aa: CASSFGRNEKLFF

cdr3_length: 17
v_call: TRBV7-3
j_call: TRBJ2-1
cdr3_aa: CASSLTWASATLNEQFF

cdr3_length: 15
v_call: TRBV25-1
j_call: TRBJ1-1
cdr3_aa: CASSEYGRQGTEAFF

cdr3_length: 16
v_call: TRBV9
j_call: TRBJ1-3
cdr3_aa: CASSPTGVEAGNTIYF

cdr3_length: 15
v_call: TRBV2
j_call: TRBJ2-7
cdr3_aa: CASSEPSGGRYEQYF

cdr3_length: 14
v_call: TRBV7-2
j_call: TRBJ1-4
cdr3_aa: CASSRDRFNEKLFF

cdr3_length: 14
v_call: TRBV7-2
j_call: TRBJ2-1
cdr3_aa: CASSSGRGYNEQFF

cdr3_length: 16
v_call: TRBV18
j_call: TRBJ2-3
cdr3_aa: CASSPQTSGATDTQYF

cdr3_length: 15
v_call: TRBV30
j_call: TRBJ1-3
cdr3_aa: CAWSVIRTGGNTIYF

cdr3_length: 19
v_call: TRBV4-3
j_call: TRBJ1-4
cdr3_aa: CASSPTIPLAGATNEKLFF

cdr3_length: 16
v_call: TRBV2
j_call: TRBJ1-5
cdr3_aa: CASEEGPGRGLQPQHF

cdr3_length: 15
v_call: TRBV2
j_call: TRBJ1-2
cdr3_aa: CASSERTGLNYGYTF

cdr3_length: 17
v_call: TRBV2
j_call: TRBJ2-1
cdr3_aa: CASSRTSGGAFGNEQFF

cdr3_length: 14
v_call: TRBV11-3
j_call: TRBJ1-3
cdr3_aa: CASSMGRTGNTIYF

cdr3_length: 15
v_call: TRBV6-1
j_call: TRBJ2-5
cdr3_aa: CASVPRTGVGETQYF

cdr3_length: 15
v_call: TRBV7-2
j_call: TRBJ1-1
cdr3_aa: CASIPYGGRRTEAFF

cdr3_length: 14
v_call: TRBV6-5
j_call: TRBJ2-5
cdr3_aa: CASSEDRYQETQYF

cdr3_length: 14
v_call: TRBV29-1
j_call: TRBJ2-3
cdr3_aa: CSVEGQSFTDTQYF

cdr3_length: 15
v_call: TRBV19
j_call: TRBJ2-3
cdr3_aa: CASSLGQGNTDTQYF

cdr3_length: 14
v_call: TRBV9
j_call: TRBJ2-7
cdr3_aa: CASSVGAIRDEQYF

cdr3_length: 15
v_call: TRBV7-9
j_call: TRBJ1-5
cdr3_aa: CASSSTGEQDQPQHF

cdr3_length: 15
v_call: TRBV18
j_call: TRBJ1-2
cdr3_aa: CASSPRTGENYGYTF

cdr3_length: 11
v_call: TRBV10-3
j_call: TRBJ2-1
cdr3_aa: CAISYSNEQFF

cdr3_length: 13
v_call: TRBV4-2
j_call: TRBJ2-7
cdr3_aa: CASSLSRTGRQYF

cdr3_length: 15
v_call: TRBV10-3
j_call: TRBJ2-1
cdr3_aa: CAISESSGGYNEQFF

cdr3_length: 15
v_call: TRBV7-3
j_call: TRBJ2-3
cdr3_aa: CASSSPGGAVHTQYF

cdr3_length: 14
v_call: TRBV5-5
j_call: TRBJ1-1
cdr3_aa: CASSLAYRNTEAFF

cdr3_length: 18
v_call: TRBV7-2
j_call: TRBJ2-3
cdr3_aa: CASSLEASGGAASDTQYF

cdr3_length: 14
v_call: TRBV7-7
j_call: TRBJ2-2
cdr3_aa: CASSAAGAPGELFF

cdr3_length: 12
v_call: TRBV11-3
j_call: TRBJ2-3
cdr3_aa: CASSPHTDTQYF

cdr3_length: 15
v_call: TRBV15
j_call: TRBJ1-5
cdr3_aa: CATSRDRQGNQPQHF

cdr3_length: 15
v_call: TRBV6-4
j_call: TRBJ2-2
cdr3_aa: CASRPGQGDTGELFF

cdr3_length: 14
v_call: TRBV29-1
j_call: TRBJ1-1
cdr3_aa: CSVGTGAGYTEAFF

cdr3_length: 16
v_call: TRBV5-4
j_call: TRBJ2-1
cdr3_aa: CASSREGVSSYNEQFF

cdr3_length: 11
v_call: TRBV5-6
j_call: TRBJ1-2
cdr3_aa: CASSNSYGYTF

cdr3_length: 18
v_call: TRBV18
j_call: TRBJ2-1
cdr3_aa: CASSPKIRGLAEYNEQFF